This T cell receptor beta chain came from a study of blood T cell repertoires in COVID-19. Study background: COVID-19 samples from acute and convalescent phases originated in the United States, Italy and Spain. Sources were T cells, B-cell-depleted T cells, or PBMCs; the material itself was cDNA or gDNA.

Original processing notes: Reference gene primer amplification yielded estimated nucleated cell counts. The protocol was immunoSEQ multiplex PCR, while the TCRdb copy is restricted to in-frame clones and leaves out a portion. V and J calls and clone size are those listed in that table; D and trimming were worked out from the DNA. The data hold about 280,000 clones, with approximately 85% observed a single time. Germline V CDR1 and CDR2: SGHNT, YYREEE (reference sequence). V dropped 3 bases and J dropped 5; count of bases not matched to a gene: 13. The CDR3 runs 17 residues. The sample taken for sequencing was peripheral blood. The rearrangement joins TRBV5-4 to TRBJ2-1; 8 bases match TRBD1. This TCR was recovered from a woman in her sixties or seventies with acute or convalescent COVID-19. For the CDR3, the DNA is TGTGCCAGCAGCTCGGCCAGGACAGGGATCGGGAACAATGAGCAGTTCTTC. It yields the protein CASSSARTGIGNNEQFF.